This note documents a single T cell receptor beta chain sequence. Its antigen is still unknown. The sample originates from a study of blood T cells in healthy people across ages. In the study overall: In model experiments, template switching was able to capture about one barcoded beta molecule for every two T cells that were present.

V gave up 2 bases and J gave up 0 bases; unmatched junction bases: 3. This CDR3 contains 16 residues. The germline V gene has CDR1 SEHNR and CDR2 FQNEAQ (reference sequence). Study-level points and caveats: Getting older went along with TCR beta diversity per million T cells dropping roughly linearly.

Alongside a J-beta primer mix, a sample-barcoded 5' primer served in a second PCR lasting about 6 to 11 cycles. All samples yielded 3 million or more CDR3-containing paired-end reads. From the 5' RACE reads, TCRdb called clonotypes with MiXCR, one entry per CDR3 protein. In the table there are about 830,000 distinct CDR3 sequences, around 68% of which are singletons. Healthy Caucasian individuals from Russia aged roughly 6 to 95 served as donors. Sequencing input: blood. The rearrangement links TRBV7-9 to TRBJ2-5; 10 positions match TRBD2. This receptor was identified in a man aged 25-45 years in good health. Here the CDR3 DNA reads TGTGCCAGCAGCTTATATAGCGGGGGGTACCAAGAGACCCAGTACTTC. This codes for CASSLYSGGYQETQYF. Variable domain in full (rest from reference TRBV7-9 and TRBJ2-5): DTGVSQNPRHKITKRGQNVTFRCDPISEHNRLYWYRQTLGQGPEFLTYFQNEAQLEKSRLLSDRFSAERPKGSFSTLEIQRTEQGDSAMYLCASSLYSGGYQETQYFGPGTRLLVL.